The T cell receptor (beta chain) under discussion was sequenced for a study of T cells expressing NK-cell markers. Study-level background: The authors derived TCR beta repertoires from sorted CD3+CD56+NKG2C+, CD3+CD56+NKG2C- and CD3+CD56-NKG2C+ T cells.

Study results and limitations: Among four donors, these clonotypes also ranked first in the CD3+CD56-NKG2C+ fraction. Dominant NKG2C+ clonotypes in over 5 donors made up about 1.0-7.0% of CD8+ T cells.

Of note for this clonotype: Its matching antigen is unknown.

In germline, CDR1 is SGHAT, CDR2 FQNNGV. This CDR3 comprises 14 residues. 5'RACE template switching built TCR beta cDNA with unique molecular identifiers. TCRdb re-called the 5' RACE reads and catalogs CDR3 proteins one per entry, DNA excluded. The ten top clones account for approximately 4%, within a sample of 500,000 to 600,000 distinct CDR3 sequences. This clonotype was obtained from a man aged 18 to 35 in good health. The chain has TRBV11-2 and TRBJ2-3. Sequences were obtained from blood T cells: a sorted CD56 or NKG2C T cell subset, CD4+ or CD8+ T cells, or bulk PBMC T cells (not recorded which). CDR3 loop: CASSLVTAKDTQYF.